This TCR beta chain was recovered during a study of post-analysis software for immune sequencing data. Study context: Both relapsing-remitting and secondary progressive multiple sclerosis featured among the disease courses, as did progressive-relapsing multiple sclerosis. Study-wide results and caveats: Strong co-clustering by F measure was seen for same-batch samples. In multiple sclerosis, normalized Chao1 diversity was significantly below that of controls.

Libraries were made from TCR beta cDNA, and they carried unique molecular identifiers. Once roughly 0.9 to 11 million T cells were used, hundreds of thousands of cDNA molecules resulted. Using its own MiXCR run on the PCR reads, TCRdb lists one record per CDR3 protein. In the table there are fewer than 850,000 distinct CDR3 sequences, around 27% of which are singletons. This clonotype has only a few counts. Its specificity is unknown. This sequence was found in a girl between 5 and 17 years old with multiple sclerosis. The sample taken for sequencing was blood.

CDR3 in amino acids: CSLGGRNYGYTF. In DNA, the CDR3 is TGCAGTTTGGGGGGCCGCAACTATGGCTACACCTTC. V and J are TRBV20-1 and TRBJ1-2, with D perhaps TRBD1 (6 bases). Germline V gene data show CDR1 as DFQATT and CDR2 as SNEGSKA (reference sequence). Trimming took off 8 bases at V and 2 bases at J, with 12 bases between the two ends. This CDR3 is built from 12 residues.